Here is one TCR beta chain with its context. A read error is possible here, since a much larger clone lies one base away. TCRdb fed the 5' RACE reads into MiXCR, producing one record per CDR3 protein. The data contain under 9,500 distinct CDR3 sequences, around 36% of them singletons. CDR1 and CDR2 (germline): DFQATT, SNEGSKA (reference sequence). V was shortened by 6 bases and J by 6 bases, with 18 bases between the two germline ends. The CDR3 contains 14 residues. Cells sorted as Tregs were CD4+, CD25+ and CD127-/low. V usage is TRBV20-1 and J usage is TRBJ2-1; D is uncertain. Source material: Tregs sorted from blood. The receptor was derived from a female donor with breast cancer. The CDR3 here is CSARARASFNEQFF. The CDR3 DNA reads TGCAGTGCCCGAGCCCGAGCGTCTTTCAATGAGCAGTTCTTC.